The 4 T cell receptor beta chains in this list originate from one sample, sequenced in a study of chemoradiotherapy in HPV16-positive cancers. Only in-frame clones appear in the TCRdb table, and some are missing; sequencing was by immunoSEQ multiplex PCR. This sample yields roughly 70,000 clones, of which about nine tenths are seen a single time; 4% to 4.5% belongs to the top ten. The source was blood, collected from a patient who underwent chemoradiotherapy. These receptors came from a human donor with HPV-associated anogenital cancer.

The rearrangement links TRBV7-2 to TRBJ1-2; D not certain. Trimming left V 1 base short and J 0 bases short, with 15 bases between. The CDR3 has 17 residues. The germline V gene has CDR1 SGHTA and CDR2 FQGNSA. The CDR3 DNA sequence: TGTGCCAGCAGCTTAGAAAGTCGGGCCGGCACTAACTATGGCTACACCTTC. It encodes CASSLESRAGTNYGYTF.

The J gene is TRBJ1-5, the V gene TRBV27; unclear D gene. The CDR3 spans 14 residues. Germline V gene data show CDR1 as MNHEY and CDR2 as SMNVEV (reference sequence). The V end lost 5 bases, the J end lost 0 bases, and 8 bases lay between the germline ends. CDR3 amino acids: CASSTHYSNQPQHF. CDR3 nucleotide sequence: TGTGCCAGCAGTACACATTATAGCAATCAGCCCCAGCATTTT.

A few counts support this clone. This chain uses TRBV6-6 with TRBJ1-2; D call uncertain. Trimming removed 7 bases from V and 1 base from J, with 10 bases in between. There are 13 residues in the CDR3. The V gene's germline CDR1 is MNHNY and CDR2 SVGAGI (reference sequence). DNA for the CDR3: TGTGCCAGCAATGACAACTTTAACTATGGCTACACCTTC. It is translated as CASNDNFNYGYTF.

In DNA form, the CDR3 reads TGCAGCGTTCCTGAGTGGGAGGGCTCAATTGAAAAACTGTTTTTT. This gives the protein CSVPEWEGSIEKLFF. The rearrangement joins TRBV29-1 to TRBJ1-4, with D uncertain. Germline CDR1 SQVTM, CDR2 ANQGSEA. Trimming left V 5 bases short and J 7 bases short, with 20 bases between. The CDR3 has 15 residues.